This T cell receptor (beta chain) was recovered during a study of regulatory T cells in long-lasting Graves disease. Time point denoted: newly diagnosed GD, antithyroid drugs for less than 3 months. Researchers made the TCR library from RNA that was extracted from PBMCs. This clonotype was recorded many times. Building the TCR beta libraries relied on iRepertoire HTBI primers, and CDR3 regions underwent Arm-PCR. TCRdb passed the multiplex PCR reads through MiXCR, listing each CDR3 protein once. Here the sample spans approximately 470,000 distinct CDR3 sequences, roughly 16% being singletons. This sample also appeared in a second study, on T cells in Graves' hyperthyroidism and ophthalmopathy. That report adds: A set of HTBI primers served as the primers for a first-round RT-PCR of the TCR CDR3.

This clonotype originated in a man aged 40-50 years with Graves disease. Here the sequenced sample was peripheral blood mononuclear cells (PBMCs), taken at new diagnosis, from a patient treated with antithyroid drugs.

The CDR3 DNA sequence: TGTGCCACCAGCGCCCGAACCGGGGGGCGAAGGACTGAAGCTTTCTTT. This encodes CATSARTGGRRTEAFF. The V call is TRBV15, the J call TRBJ1-1; TRBD1 might be the D (6 bases). The CDR3 runs to 16 residues. V dropped 5 bases and J dropped 5 bases, with 21 bases sitting between them. The germline CDR1 and CDR2 sequences are LNHNV and YYDKDF (reference sequence). Complete variable domain (other parts from reference TRBV15 and TRBJ1-1): DAMVIQNPRYQVTQFGKPVTLSCSQTLNHNVMYWYQQKSSQAPKLLFHYYDKDFNNEADTPDNFQSRRPNTSFCFLDIRSPGLGDTAMYLCATSARTGGRRTEAFFGQGTRLTVV.